This T cell receptor beta chain was observed in a study of cytomegalovirus exposure and HLA in healthy donors. Study-wide background: The 90 to 150 validation repertoires, a later analysis reported, used the same platform as the 550 to 700 repertoires from the first cohort.

This CDR3 region has 15 residues. Per germline, CDR1 MGHDK and CDR2 SYGVNS. V was clipped by 2 bases and J by 2 bases; unmatched bases: 5. This clone was seen only once. Sequencing used immunoSEQ multiplex PCR; TCRdb keeps in-frame clones, though not all of them. This sample has some 230,000 clones, with around 90% found just once. The donors formed part of the approximately 110-subject validation cohort, distinct from the approximately 630-subject first cohort. The receptor was derived from a woman between 18 and 29 years old in good health and CMV-seronegative. The chain links TRBV25-1 to TRBJ2-7; 8 nucleotides align to TRBD1. Sequenced material: PBMCs. CDR3 loop: CASSEHVTGAYEQYF. CDR3 nucleotide sequence: TGTGCCAGCAGTGAACATGTGACAGGGGCCTACGAGCAGTACTTC.